This paragraph reports one TCR beta chain. Authors' methods: Amplifying reference gene primers gave estimates of nucleated cell counts. Sequencing used immunoSEQ multiplex PCR; TCRdb keeps in-frame clones, though not all of them. That table supplies the V and J calls and clone size; D and trimming were determined from the DNA. Of roughly 250,000 clones listed, approximately 86% are singletons. Each participant's cohort was designated according to participant-reported clinical history. The germline gives CDR1 SGHTA, CDR2 FQGNSA. J was trimmed by 5 bases and V by 2 bases; bases with no gene match: 6. This CDR3 spans 15 amino acids. The data were obtained in a study of blood T cell repertoires in COVID-19. For the study at large: COVID-19 samples from acute and convalescent phases originated in the United States, Italy and Spain. Sources were T cells, B-cell-depleted T cells, or PBMCs; the material itself was cDNA or gDNA.

The sequenced sample consisted of PBMCs or T cells enriched from blood (not recorded which). V is TRBV7-2 and J is TRBJ1-2; 9 bases line up with TRBD1. The receptor comes from a woman aged 50 to 65 who had recovered from COVID-19. DNA for the CDR3: TGTGCCAGCAGCTTAAGGGGACAGGGACATTATGGCTACACCTTC. Protein: CASSLRGQGHYGYTF.